This T cell receptor (beta chain) was profiled in a study of cytomegalovirus exposure and HLA in healthy donors (dated by TCRdb to 2015 to 2018). In the study overall: According to an earlier analysis of 550 to 700 of the donors, 150 million to 200 million T cells yielded over 90 million unique TCR beta sequences and roughly 280 Gb of sequence data. An early release that covered about 600 HLA-typed donors contained about 300 gigabases of sequencing data and 80 million or so unique TCR sequences. The genetic ancestry cluster associated with self-reported Caucasian donors included around four fifths of the 300 to 400 genotyped donors. The aim of the study was to test whether cataloging public T cell receptors could identify signatures of past pathogen exposure. The study used immunosequencing to profile the T cell repertoires of 600 to 850 subjects and linked those repertoires to cytomegalovirus serostatus. In addition to the first cohort of around 670 subjects, a separate validation cohort of approximately 110 different subjects was used. To predict cytomegalovirus infection status, the study brought together high-throughput TCR immunosequencing, statistical association of individual TCRs with disease status, and machine learning. A later analysis re-examined previously published TCR beta repertoires from around 670 donors and added high-resolution HLA genotyping to investigate patterns of TCR occurrence. Rather than drawing on any new phenotypic data, the later analysis identified candidate immune exposures from TCR beta sequences and the way those sequences occurred across donors. An earlier analysis of 587 of the donors used high-throughput TCR beta sequencing to judge whether each TCR beta V gene segment behaved as functional or pseudogenic. Donor age, sex, ethnicity and CMV serostatus were compiled together with the repertoire data. A later genetic analysis used genome-wide SNP genotypes for 398 of the 666 donors, treating that subset as a discovery cohort. Every repertoire in the discovery cohort had been generated on one and the same sequencing platform. Class I and class II HLA loci were covered by the typing at four-digit resolution. Typing coverage differed by locus: A, B, C, DRB1 and DQB1 were typed in roughly 620-630 donors, DQA1 in about 500, DPA1 in 600 to 610, and DPB1 in approximately 450. About five DR-DQ haplotypes were treated as single units for association and clustering because of strong linkage in the cohort. Among under 450 genotyped donors of the cohort, an average of approximately 240,000 unique TCR beta nucleotide sequences were sequenced per donor, roughly 20% of them non-productive. Study-wide conclusions, independent of this receptor: Cytomegalovirus status was reported to be diagnosed by the classifier with high specificity and sensitivity in both the original and validation cohorts. In vitro tests confirmed that a few of the cytomegalovirus-associated TCR beta chains recognize cytomegalovirus antigens. A later analysis reported that several top co-occurrence clusters appeared linked to parvovirus B19, influenza, CMV and Epstein-Barr virus. A later genetic analysis associated a missense DCLRE1C variant with V-gene and J-gene trimming of TCR beta chains, and an independent cohort replicated the association. A later analysis found that TCR association rates varied across HLA loci, with DRB1 alleles showing the most associated TCRs and HLA-C alleles the fewest. The presence/absence analyses assumed that sequencing depth was roughly uniform across donors, and that assumption may not be true. HLA typing was unavailable for some donors at each locus, so association tests used only the typed subset. A further reported finding was that TCR beta sequences accurately predicted the HLA-A and HLA-B alleles for most subjects in the first cohort. When HLA alleles, especially DR and DQ, strongly co-occurred, attributing TCR associations to individual alleles was difficult. Only TCR beta chains were sequenced in this cohort, and the absence of alpha or paired-chain data limited detectable features. In a later genetic analysis, fewer N-insertions in productive TCRs were reported among donors in an Asian-associated ancestry cluster than the roughly 670-donor mean. The 87-base-pair reads could not distinguish some IMGT-functional V segments, including TRBV6-2 and TRBV6-3, so those segments were excluded. The authors suggested that the approach could potentially be extended to other disease states and immunological phenotypes. Most CMV-associated TCR beta chains appeared to be HLA-restricted in a later analysis, and the HLA associations seemed to be driven largely by CMV exposure. Linkage disequilibrium might explain the correlated functional status among segregating V segments, but an unknown experimental factor could not be ruled out. In an earlier analysis of under 600 of the donors, most TCR beta V segments were observed in productive rearrangements about 90% or about 30% of the time, broadly matching IMGT annotations. Because counts were too low, about 18 rarely observed V segments, including chromosome 9 orphons, were excluded from the earlier analysis of around 640 of the donors. CMV serostatus was the only immune exposure information available for the cohort. Most TCR sequences were observed very rarely across donors, whereas some public TCRs were present in many individuals. In a later analysis, 15,000 to 20,000 TCR beta sequences were associated with specific HLA alleles at a false discovery rate of 0.05. The study listed 164 TCR beta chains as associated with cytomegalovirus. In a later analysis, HLA-associated TCR beta chains were found to be more clonally expanded and to have lower generation probabilities than equally common non-associated chains. The sequencing pipeline was judged likely to have produced a cluster of highly shared sequence variants as a technical artifact.

The cohort consisted of fewer than 700 healthy bone marrow donors. At the time of sampling, all cohort members were nominally healthy, though unrecorded immune exposures were likely present. The donor was CMV seropositive and was included in the group of some 290 seropositive cohort members. Every donor gave a peripheral blood sample, and the peripheral blood mononuclear cells from that sample were used for TCR beta sequencing. Genomic DNA was extracted from the blood cell samples with the Qiagen DNeasy Blood Extraction Kit. V is cut by 0 bases and J by 4 bases, and the space between the germline ends is 11 bases. CDR1 and CDR2, looked up from the germline V gene (reference sequence), are SGHNT and YYREEE. The CDR3, cysteine through phenylalanine, is 14 amino acids long. Only CDR3 DNA remains: 42 bases, in frame from the first base. Remarks on this clone: Its antigen remains unidentified. No qualities accompany the bases; no much larger clone lies one base away.

Libraries were made using the immunoSEQ multiplex PCR assay. For the multiplex PCR, a mixture combining 60 forward primers for TCR Vbeta segments and 13 reverse primers for TCR Jbeta segments was used. Amplification of the CDR3 region of rearranged TCR beta genes was performed with a multiplex PCR assay on genomic DNA. The amplified TCR beta libraries were sequenced on the Illumina HiSeq System as 87-base-pair reads. Per the original workflow: A later analysis counted approximately 84 million unique TCR beta chains across the 550 to 800 repertoires, and roughly 10 million of these chains were shared by at least two donors. To remove PCR and sequencing errors, raw reads were error-corrected and collapsed into unique sequences using a nearest-neighbor algorithm that merged closely related sequences. To assign V, D and J gene segments, CDR3 sequences were aligned to IMGT reference sequences. For a sequence to be retained, a match of at least six nucleotides was required to both a V gene segment and a J gene segment. A rearrangement counted as productive if the CDR3 had no stop codons and remained in frame with V and J, and every other rearrangement counted as non-productive. CDR3 was defined by IMGT convention, running from the second conserved V-encoded cysteine to the conserved J-encoded phenylalanine. The earlier analysis of some 580 of the donors excluded any sequence lacking an unambiguous match to a single V gene segment. In an earlier analysis of about 590 of the donors, a V segment was called functional when productive rearrangements were above 56.7%, and segregating when the standard deviation between donors exceeded 5%. A statistical classification framework was built to diagnose cytomegalovirus status from the catalog of TCR beta chain sequences. In a later analysis, V and J genes were assigned by comparing TCR nucleotide sequences against IMGT/GENE-DB human TR gene sequences. A later analysis assigned CDR3 sequences and most-parsimonious VDJ recombination scenarios with the TCRdist pipeline. In a later analysis, every TCR beta chain was defined by the combination of its CDR3 amino acid sequence and its V-gene family, and reads without a unique V-gene family were dropped. As a way to deal with suspected cross-contamination and a sequencing artifact, a later analysis dropped over 550 nucleotide sequences that were highly shared and had low generation probability. A later analysis calculated a clonal expansion index for each public chain from normalized within-repertoire ranks of inferred template counts. Generation probabilities in a later analysis came from a VDJ recombination model fitted to out-of-frame rearrangements, and those results were checked against IGoR. In a later analysis, hypergeometric tests were used to score TCR-TCR, TCR-HLA and TCR-CMV co-occurrence, with a repertoire-size bias correction applied to TCR pairs. False discovery rates were estimated in a later analysis by permuting HLA or CMV assignments 20 times. In a later analysis, co-occurring TCRs were grouped with DBSCAN, and TCRdist sequence similarity was added when clustering was performed within HLA-allele-positive subsets. For co-occurrence clustering, repertoires with fewer than 30,000 or more than 120,000 public chains were excluded, along with roughly 5 repertoires with anomalous nucleotide sharing. TCRdb mirrors the immuneACCESS table, restricted to in-frame sequences. Some clones are absent from its copies; in checked studies, under half trace to an unresolved V gene, and the reason for the others is unknown. That table is the source of V, J and clone size, and D and trimming were worked out from the DNA. Within this sample are roughly 140,000 clones, with about 80% of them counted one time only. The ten largest clonotypes hold approximately 6% of the sample.

The TCR sequence derives from a man aged 25-45 years in good health and CMV-seropositive. The chain links TRBV5-4 with TRBJ2-7; no D segment can be confidently identified. The sequencing input was PBMCs. The base sequence is TGTGCCAGCAGCTTGGATAGAAACCCGTACGAGCAGTACTTC. The encoded protein is CASSLDRNPYEQYF.